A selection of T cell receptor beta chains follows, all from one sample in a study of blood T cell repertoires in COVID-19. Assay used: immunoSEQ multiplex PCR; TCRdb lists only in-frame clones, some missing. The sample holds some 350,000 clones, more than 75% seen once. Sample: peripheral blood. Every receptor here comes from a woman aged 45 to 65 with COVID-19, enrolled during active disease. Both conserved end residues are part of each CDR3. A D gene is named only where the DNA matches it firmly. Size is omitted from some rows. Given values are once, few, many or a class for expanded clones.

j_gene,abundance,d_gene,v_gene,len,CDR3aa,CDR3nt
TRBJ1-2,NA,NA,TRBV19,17,CASSLQSGGDMSYGYTF,TGTGCCAGTAGTCTCCAATCGGGCGGGGATATGAGCTATGGCTACACCTTC
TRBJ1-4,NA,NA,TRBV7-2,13,CASSLVAGEKLFF,TGTGCCAGCAGCTTAGTCGCGGGGGAAAAACTGTTTTTT
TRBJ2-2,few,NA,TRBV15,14,CATSTPRGTGELFF,TGTGCCACCAGCACCCCACGCGGCACCGGGGAGCTGTTTTTT
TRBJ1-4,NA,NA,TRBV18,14,CASSPGQGPEKLFF,TGTGCCAGCTCACCAGGTCAGGGGCCTGAAAAACTGTTTTTT
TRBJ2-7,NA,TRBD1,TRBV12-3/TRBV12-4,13,CASSRDRGLEQYF,TGTGCCAGCAGCCGGGACAGGGGGCTGGAGCAGTACTTC
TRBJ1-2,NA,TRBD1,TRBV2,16,CASRMGQGGEGYGYTF,TGTGCCAGCAGGATGGGACAGGGGGGAGAGGGCTATGGCTACACCTTC
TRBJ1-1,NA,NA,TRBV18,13,CASSGDLNTEAFF,TGTGCCAGCTCAGGAGACCTGAACACTGAAGCTTTCTTT
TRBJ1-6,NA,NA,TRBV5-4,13,CASSREGDSPLHF,TGTGCCAGCAGCCGCGAAGGGGATTCACCCCTCCACTTT
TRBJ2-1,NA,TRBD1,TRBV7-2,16,CASSPALGQGYNEQFF,TGTGCCAGCAGCCCAGCCCTGGGACAGGGTTACAATGAGCAGTTCTTC
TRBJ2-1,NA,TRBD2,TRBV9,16,CASSVTSGKGYNEQFF,TGTGCCAGCAGCGTGACTAGCGGGAAAGGGTACAATGAGCAGTTCTTC
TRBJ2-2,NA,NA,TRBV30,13,CAWSRRGPGELFF,TGTGCCTGGAGTAGGAGGGGGCCCGGGGAGCTGTTTTTT
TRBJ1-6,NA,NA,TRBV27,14,CASSHPEPYSPLHF,TGTGCCAGCAGTCACCCGGAGCCATATTCACCCCTCCACTTT
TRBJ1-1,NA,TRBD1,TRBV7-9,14,CASSPSGGRTEAFF,TGTGCCAGCAGCCCATCAGGGGGCCGCACTGAAGCTTTCTTT
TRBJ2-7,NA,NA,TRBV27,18,CASSFGGTASTPSYEQYF,TGTGCCAGCAGTTTTGGGGGGACAGCTTCAACTCCTTCCTACGAGCAGTACTTC
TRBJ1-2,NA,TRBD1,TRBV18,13,CASSLGTAAGYTF,TGTGCCAGCTCACTAGGGACAGCCGCGGGCTACACCTTC
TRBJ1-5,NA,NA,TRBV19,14,CATQDSPLNQPQHF,TGTGCCACCCAGGACAGCCCCCTCAATCAGCCCCAGCATTTT
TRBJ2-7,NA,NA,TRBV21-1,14,CASSRPGLKDEQYF,TGTGCCAGCAGCAGGCCCGGACTTAAGGACGAGCAGTACTTC
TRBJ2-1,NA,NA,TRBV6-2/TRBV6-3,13,CASSRTILNEQFF,TGTGCCAGCAGTCGGACTATTCTAAATGAGCAGTTCTTC
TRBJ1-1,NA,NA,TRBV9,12,CASSVGYGEAFF,TGTGCCAGCAGCGTAGGATACGGTGAAGCTTTCTTT
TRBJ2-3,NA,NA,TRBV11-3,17,CASSLARLESNTDTQYF,TGTGCCAGCAGCTTAGCACGACTGGAAAGTAACACAGATACGCAGTATTTT
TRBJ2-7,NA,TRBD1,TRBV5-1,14,CASSWGTGTNEQYF,TGCGCCAGCAGCTGGGGGACAGGGACCAACGAGCAGTACTTC
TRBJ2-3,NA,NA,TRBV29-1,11,CSTGEADTQYF,TGCAGTACTGGGGAGGCAGATACGCAGTATTTT
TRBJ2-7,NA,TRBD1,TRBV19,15,CASSKTGGLTYEQYF,TGTGCCAGTAGCAAGACAGGGGGGTTAACCTACGAGCAGTACTTC
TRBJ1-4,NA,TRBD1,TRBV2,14,CASSADRGHEKLFF,TGTGCCAGCAGTGCGGACAGGGGGCATGAAAAACTGTTTTTT
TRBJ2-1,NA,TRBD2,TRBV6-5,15,CASSYYGLAYNEQFF,TGTGCCAGCAGTTACTATGGACTAGCCTACAATGAGCAGTTCTTC
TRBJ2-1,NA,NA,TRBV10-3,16,CAISESRVLGDNEQFF,TGTGCCATCAGTGAGTCGAGAGTTCTAGGCGACAATGAGCAGTTCTTC
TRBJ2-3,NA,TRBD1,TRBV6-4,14,CASSLGTGKNTQYF,TGTGCCAGCAGTTTGGGGACAGGGAAAAATACGCAGTATTTT
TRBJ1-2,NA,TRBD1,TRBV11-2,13,CASSRDRDYGYTF,TGTGCCAGCAGTCGGGACAGGGACTATGGCTACACCTTC
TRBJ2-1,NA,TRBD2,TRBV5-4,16,CASSYRLAGIYNEQFF,TGTGCCAGCAGCTACCGACTAGCGGGAATTTACAATGAGCAGTTCTTC
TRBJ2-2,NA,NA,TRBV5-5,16,CASSPPWVASTGELFF,TGTGCCAGCAGCCCGCCTTGGGTAGCGTCGACCGGGGAGCTGTTTTTT
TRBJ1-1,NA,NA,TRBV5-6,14,CASSLAGGDTEAFF,TGTGCCAGCAGCTTGGCCGGGGGAGACACTGAAGCTTTCTTT
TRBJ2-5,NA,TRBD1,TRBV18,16,CASSQRTGGPSETQYF,TGTGCCAGCTCACAGAGGACAGGGGGCCCCTCGGAGACCCAGTACTTC
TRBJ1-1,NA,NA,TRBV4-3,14,CASSQDRRSGKAFF,TGCGCCAGCAGCCAAGATAGGAGGTCCGGGAAAGCTTTCTTT
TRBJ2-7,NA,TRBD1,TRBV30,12,CAWSRTGRMQYF,TGTGCCTGGAGTCGGACAGGGCGGATGCAGTACTTC
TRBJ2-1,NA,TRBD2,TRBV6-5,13,CASRLAVGYEQFF,TGTGCCAGCAGGCTAGCGGTCGGATATGAGCAGTTCTTC
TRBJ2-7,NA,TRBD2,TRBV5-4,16,CASSLGAAGGPYEQYF,TGTGCCAGCAGCTTGGGGGCGGCGGGAGGGCCGTACGAGCAGTACTTC
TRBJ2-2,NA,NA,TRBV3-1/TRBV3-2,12,CASSQRSGELFF,TGTGCCAGCAGCCAAAGGAGCGGGGAGCTGTTTTTT
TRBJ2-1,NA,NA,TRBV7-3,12,CASSNSINEQFF,TGTGCCAGCAGCAATTCCATCAATGAGCAGTTCTTC
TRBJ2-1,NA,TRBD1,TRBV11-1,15,CASSRPGQGANEQFF,TGTGCCAGCAGCCGACCGGGACAGGGGGCGAATGAGCAGTTCTTC
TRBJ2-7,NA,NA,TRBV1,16,CTSSQGVAGVPYEQYF,TGCACCAGCAGCCAAGGAGTTGCGGGAGTGCCCTACGAGCAGTACTTC
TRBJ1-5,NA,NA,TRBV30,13,CAWSASGNQPQHF,TGTGCCTGGAGTGCCTCGGGAAATCAGCCCCAGCATTTT
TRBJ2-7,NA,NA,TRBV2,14,CASSHGFRADEQYF,TGTGCCAGCAGCCACGGGTTCCGCGCGGACGAGCAGTACTTC
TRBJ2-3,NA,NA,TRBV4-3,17,CASSQDWVPAGTDTQYF,TGCGCCAGCAGCCAAGATTGGGTACCGGCGGGCACAGATACGCAGTATTTT
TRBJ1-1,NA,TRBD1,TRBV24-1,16,CATSESGTGGRTEAFF,TGTGCCACCAGTGAATCCGGGACAGGGGGCCGTACTGAAGCTTTCTTT
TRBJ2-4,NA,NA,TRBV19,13,CASSMIVQNIQYF,TGTGCCAGTAGTATGATAGTACAGAACATTCAGTACTTC
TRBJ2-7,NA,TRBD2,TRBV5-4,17,CASSPGGRRNGIHEQHF,TGTGCCAGCAGCCCGGGGGGTCGGAGGAACGGGATCCACGAGCAGCACTTC
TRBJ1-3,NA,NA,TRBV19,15,CASSILDYAGNTIYF,TGTGCCAGTAGTATCCTGGACTATGCTGGAAACACCATATATTTT
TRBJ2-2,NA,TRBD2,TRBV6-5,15,CASRIDGRSSGELFF,TGTGCCAGCAGAATCGACGGGAGGAGCTCCGGGGAGCTGTTTTTT
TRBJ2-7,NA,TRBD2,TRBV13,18,CASSIGLAEEIPAYEQYF,TGTGCCAGCAGCATAGGACTAGCGGAAGAGATCCCAGCCTACGAGCAGTACTTC
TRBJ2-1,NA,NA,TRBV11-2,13,CASSLDSYNEQFF,TGTGCCAGCAGCTTAGATTCGTACAATGAGCAGTTCTTC
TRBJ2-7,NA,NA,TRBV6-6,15,CASRLTGTSSYEQYF,TGTGCCAGCAGACTCACCGGGACAAGCTCCTACGAGCAGTACTTC